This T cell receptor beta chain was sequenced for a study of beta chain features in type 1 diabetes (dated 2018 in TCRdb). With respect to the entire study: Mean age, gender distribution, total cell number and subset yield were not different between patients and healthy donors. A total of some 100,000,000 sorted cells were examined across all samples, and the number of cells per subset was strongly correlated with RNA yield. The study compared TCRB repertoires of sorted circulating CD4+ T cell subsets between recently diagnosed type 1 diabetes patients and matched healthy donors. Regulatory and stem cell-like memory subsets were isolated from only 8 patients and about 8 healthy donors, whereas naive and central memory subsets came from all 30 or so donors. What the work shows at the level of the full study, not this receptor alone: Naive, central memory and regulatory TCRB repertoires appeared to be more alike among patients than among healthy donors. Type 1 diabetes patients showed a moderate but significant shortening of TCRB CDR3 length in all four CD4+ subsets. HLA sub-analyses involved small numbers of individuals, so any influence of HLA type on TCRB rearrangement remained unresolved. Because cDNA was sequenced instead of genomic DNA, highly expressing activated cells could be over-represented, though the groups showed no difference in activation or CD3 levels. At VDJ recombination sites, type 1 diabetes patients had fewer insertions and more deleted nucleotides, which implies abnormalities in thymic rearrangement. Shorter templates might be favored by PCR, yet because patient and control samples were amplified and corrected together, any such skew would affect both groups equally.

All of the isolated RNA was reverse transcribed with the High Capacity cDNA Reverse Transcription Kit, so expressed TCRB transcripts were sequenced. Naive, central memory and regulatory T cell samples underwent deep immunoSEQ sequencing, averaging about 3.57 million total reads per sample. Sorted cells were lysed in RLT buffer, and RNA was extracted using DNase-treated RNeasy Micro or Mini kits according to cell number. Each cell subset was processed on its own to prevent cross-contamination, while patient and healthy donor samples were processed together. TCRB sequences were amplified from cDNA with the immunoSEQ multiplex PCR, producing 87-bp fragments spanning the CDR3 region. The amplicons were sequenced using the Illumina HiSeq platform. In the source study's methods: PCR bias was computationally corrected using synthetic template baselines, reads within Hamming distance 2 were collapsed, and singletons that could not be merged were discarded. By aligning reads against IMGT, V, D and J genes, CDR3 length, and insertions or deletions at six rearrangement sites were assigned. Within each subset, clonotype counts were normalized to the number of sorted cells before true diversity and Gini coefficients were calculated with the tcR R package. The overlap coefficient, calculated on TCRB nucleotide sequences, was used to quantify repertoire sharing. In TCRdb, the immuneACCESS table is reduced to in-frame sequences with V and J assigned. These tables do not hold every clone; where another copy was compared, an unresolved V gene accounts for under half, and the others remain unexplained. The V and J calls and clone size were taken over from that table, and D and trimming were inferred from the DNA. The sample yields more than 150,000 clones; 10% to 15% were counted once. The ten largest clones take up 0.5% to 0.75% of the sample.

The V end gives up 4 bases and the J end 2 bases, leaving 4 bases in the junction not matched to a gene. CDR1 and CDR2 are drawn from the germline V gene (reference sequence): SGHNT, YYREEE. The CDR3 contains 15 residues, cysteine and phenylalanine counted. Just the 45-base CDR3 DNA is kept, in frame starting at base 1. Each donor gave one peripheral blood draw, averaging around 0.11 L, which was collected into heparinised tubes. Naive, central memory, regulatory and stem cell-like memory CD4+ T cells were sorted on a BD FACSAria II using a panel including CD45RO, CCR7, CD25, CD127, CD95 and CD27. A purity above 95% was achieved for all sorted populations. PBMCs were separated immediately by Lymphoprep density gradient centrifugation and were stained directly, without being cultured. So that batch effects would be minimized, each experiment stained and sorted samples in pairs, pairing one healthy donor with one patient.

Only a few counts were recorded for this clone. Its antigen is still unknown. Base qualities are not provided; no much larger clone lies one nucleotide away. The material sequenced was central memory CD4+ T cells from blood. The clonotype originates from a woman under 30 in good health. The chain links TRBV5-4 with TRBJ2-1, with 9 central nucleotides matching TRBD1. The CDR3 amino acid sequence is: CASSLDRGTYNEQFF. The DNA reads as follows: TGTGCCAGCAGCCTAGACAGGGGGACCTACAATGAGCAGTTCTTC.